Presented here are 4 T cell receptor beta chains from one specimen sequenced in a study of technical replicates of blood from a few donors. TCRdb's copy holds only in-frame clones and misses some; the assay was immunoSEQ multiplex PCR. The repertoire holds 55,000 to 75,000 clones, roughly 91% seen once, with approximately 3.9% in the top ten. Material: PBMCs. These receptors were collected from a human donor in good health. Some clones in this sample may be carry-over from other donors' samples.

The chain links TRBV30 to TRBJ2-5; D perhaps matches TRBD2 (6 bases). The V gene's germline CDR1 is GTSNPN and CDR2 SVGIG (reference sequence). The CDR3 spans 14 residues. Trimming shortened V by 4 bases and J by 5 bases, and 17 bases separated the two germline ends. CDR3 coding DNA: TGTGCCTGGAACCTCGGGACTTCAGGGGAGACCCAGTACTTC. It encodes CAWNLGTSGETQYF.

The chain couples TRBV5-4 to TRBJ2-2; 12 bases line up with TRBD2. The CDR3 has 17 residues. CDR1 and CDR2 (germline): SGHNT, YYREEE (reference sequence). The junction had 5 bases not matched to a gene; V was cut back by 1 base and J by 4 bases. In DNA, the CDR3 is TGTGCCAGCAGCTTGCTGAAACTAGCGGGGGGCACCGGGGAGCTGTTTTTT. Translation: CASSLLKLAGGTGELFF.

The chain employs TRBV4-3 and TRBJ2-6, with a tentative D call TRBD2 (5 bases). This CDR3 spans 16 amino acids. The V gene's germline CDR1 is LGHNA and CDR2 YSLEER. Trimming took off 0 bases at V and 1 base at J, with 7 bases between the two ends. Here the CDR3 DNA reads TGCGCCAGCAGCCAAGAATCGGGGTCTGGGGCCAACGTCCTGACTTTC. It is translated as CASSQESGSGANVLTF.

Here the CDR3 reads CASSLGQGLAKNIQYF. CDR3 DNA: TGCGCCAGCAGCTTGGGCCAGGGGCTAGCCAAAAACATTCAGTACTTC. This chain connects TRBV5-1 to TRBJ2-4, with a tentative D call TRBD1 (6 bases). This CDR3 is built from 16 residues. Germline V gene lookup returns CDR1 SGHRS and CDR2 YFSETQ. Trimming left V 0 bases short and J 0 bases short, with 10 bases between.